The 14 T cell receptor beta chains given below trace back to one sample, sequenced in a study of cytotoxic CD8 clonotypes in ibrutinib-treated CLL. Assay: immunoSEQ multiplex PCR; the TCRdb copy retains only in-frame clones and omits some. The repertoire holds hundreds of thousands of clones, with 70% as singletons. The specimen comprised PBMCs, sampled after 24 months of ibrutinib treatment. The receptors were sampled from a human donor with chronic lymphocytic leukemia.

This chain uses TRBV4-2 with TRBJ2-1, with 7 bases fitting TRBD2. Germline V gives CDR1 LGHNA, CDR2 YNFKEQ. The CDR3 has 15 amino acids. J was trimmed by 8 bases and V by 4 bases; bases with no gene match: 11. In DNA, the CDR3 is TGTGCCAGCAGCCCAACTAGCGCCCGTGAGCATGAGCAGTTCTTC. Residues: CASSPTSAREHEQFF.

The CDR3 DNA reads TGTGCCAGCAGCCAAGGACAGGGATTGGGGCAGCCCCAGCATTTT. Its translation is CASSQGQGLGQPQHF. V usage is TRBV6-5 and J usage is TRBJ1-5, with 8 nucleotides matching TRBD1. The CDR3 runs 15 residues. Germline V gives CDR1 MNHEY, CDR2 SVGAGI. J gave up 7 bases and V 6 bases, and 11 bases lay outside the gene matches.

This clone was counted a few times. This chain connects TRBV4-2 to TRBJ1-5; D gene unclear. In germline, CDR1 is LGHNA, CDR2 YNFKEQ. V was pared by 2 bases and J by 7 bases, with 12 bases between. This CDR3 has 14 residues. The CDR3 bases are TGTGCCAGCAGCCAACCGGAATCGGGCCAGCCCCAGCATTTT. Translated, it gives CASSQPESGQPQHF.

This clone was observed once. This chain uses TRBV29-1 with TRBJ1-2; D call uncertain. Germline V gene sequence: CDR1 SQVTM, CDR2 ANQGSEA. V was trimmed by 3 bases and J by 2 bases, leaving 10 bases between them. There are 13 residues in the CDR3. DNA of the CDR3: TGCAGCGTTGATTATGGGCTGAACTATGGCTACACCTTC. Protein product: CSVDYGLNYGYTF.

The J gene is TRBJ2-6, the V gene TRBV27; tentatively, D is TRBD1 (6 bases). V lost 5 bases and J 0 bases, leaving 11 bases between the germline ends. CDR3 length equals 16 residues. Germline assignment: CDR1 MNHEY and CDR2 SMNVEV (reference sequence). CDR3 sequence reads: CASSRYRDSGANVLTF. The CDR3 DNA sequence: TGTGCCAGCAGTCGATACAGGGACTCTGGGGCCAACGTCCTGACTTTC.

The chain uses TRBV19 and TRBJ2-3, with TRBD2 identical over 8 bases. V was clipped by 8 bases and J by 6 bases; unmatched bases: 10. There are 14 residues in the CDR3. Germline V CDR1 and CDR2: LNHDA, SQIVND (reference sequence). The CDR3, as DNA: TGTGCCAGTCGAGGGCGGGGGGCAGGTGATACGCAGTATTTT. This sequence encodes CASRGRGAGDTQYF.

A few counts support this clone. This chain links TRBV6-5 with TRBJ2-1; 7 bases agree with TRBD1. J gave up 6 bases and V 6 bases, and 11 bases lay outside the gene matches. Germline V gene data show CDR1 as MNHEY and CDR2 as SVGAGI. The length of the CDR3 is 15 residues. CDR3 sequence reads: CASRTGSSAFNEQFF. The DNA for the CDR3 is TGTGCCAGCAGGACAGGGAGTAGCGCTTTCAATGAGCAGTTCTTC.

The chain couples TRBV29-1 to TRBJ2-3, with D possibly matching TRBD2 (5 bases). CDR1 is SQVTM, CDR2 ANQGSEA, per germline. This CDR3 has 13 amino acids. V lost 5 bases to trimming and J lost 0 bases, with 9 bases between them. In DNA form, the CDR3 reads TGCAGCGTTCGGCGGGCAAGCACAGATACGCAGTATTTT. Protein: CSVRRASTDTQYF.

In this sample, this clone turned up a few times. The V gene is TRBV30, the J gene TRBJ1-3, with no clear D. This CDR3 is 10 amino acids long. Germline CDR1 reads GTSNPN; CDR2 reads SVGIG (reference sequence). The CDR3 sequence: CASAGNTIYF. The CDR3 coding sequence is TGTGCTAGCGCCGGAAACACCATATATTTT. The whole variable domain, remainder taken from reference TRBV30 and TRBJ1-3, is SQTIHQWPATLVQPVGSPLSLECTVEGTSNPNLYWYRQAAGRGLQLLFYSVGIGQISSEVPQNLSASRPQDRQFILSSKKLLLSDSGFYLCASAGNTIYFGEGSWLTVV.

The chain joins TRBV7-2 to TRBJ2-5, with D maybe TRBD2 (5 bases). Trimming took 5 bases from V and 4 from J, leaving 14 bases between them. Germline CDR1 SGHTA, CDR2 FQGNSA. CDR3 length: 14 amino acids. DNA of the CDR3: TGTGCCAGCAGCCGGACTCAGGTTCGAGAGACCCAGTACTTC. As protein: CASSRTQVRETQYF.

The chain combines TRBV30 with TRBJ1-1; D call uncertain. The CDR3 runs 14 residues. V shed 0 bases and J shed 3 bases, with 11 bases lying between them. In germline, CDR1 is GTSNPN, CDR2 SVGIG (reference sequence). CDR3 sequence (DNA): TGTGCCTGGAGTGTACCCCGGGTTGACACTGAAGCTTTCTTT. Translating it yields CAWSVPRVDTEAFF.

The rearrangement links TRBV6-5 to TRBJ1-1, with TRBD1 matching 11 bases. Unmatched junction bases numbered 7, after V lost 10 bases and J lost 6 bases. CDR3 length: 13 residues. The germline gives CDR1 MNHEY, CDR2 SVGAGI. CDR3 residues: CATGQGDKPEAFF. The CDR3 DNA follows: TGTGCCACGGGACAGGGGGACAAACCTGAAGCTTTCTTT.

V usage is TRBV7-9 and J usage is TRBJ1-2; D is ambiguous. This CDR3 contains 14 residues. The V end lost 5 bases, the J end lost 8 bases, and 18 bases lay between the germline ends. Germline CDR1 is SEHNR and CDR2 is FQNEAQ (reference sequence). The CDR3 DNA is TGTGCCAGCAGCCCCCTTGGGCCTTCGATGGGCTACACCTTC. It translates to CASSPLGPSMGYTF.

V is TRBV29-1 and J is TRBJ1-1; D possibly corresponds to TRBD1 (5 bases). V lost 6 bases, J lost 11 bases, and 19 bases lay in between. Germline CDR1 and CDR2: SQVTM and ANQGSEA. The CDR3 sequence is 12 residues long. For the CDR3, the DNA is TGCAGCGTCCCTACCGTCCAGGGTCAGGCTTTCTTT. Translating gives CSVPTVQGQAFF.